These T cell receptor beta chains were read from a single sample in a study of T cells in Graves' hyperthyroidism and ophthalmopathy. MiXCR, run by TCRdb on the multiplex PCR reads, gives a single entry per CDR3 protein. The sample consists of a few hundred thousand distinct CDR3 sequences, 15% to 18% of them appearing once. The specimen sequenced was blood. The origin of the receptors is a woman in her twenties or thirties with Graves' hyperthyroidism. Both conserved end residues are part of each CDR3. Rows may omit the clone size; those that give it use once, few, many or a size class.

v_gene,abundance,j_gene,CDR3aa
TRBV10-3,NA,TRBJ1-2,CAIGGDGYTF
TRBV3-1,NA,TRBJ1-1,CASSQDLLLGQGWGRTEAFF
TRBV7-3,NA,TRBJ2-1,CASSFGLAGDGEQFF
TRBV7-2,many,TRBJ2-1,CASSLESGGNEQFF
TRBV25-1,few,TRBJ2-1,CASSEYIRVTSVNEQFF
TRBV20-1,many,TRBJ1-1,CSAFRDSVKNTEAFF
TRBV5-1,many,TRBJ1-2,CASSPVGANYGYTF
TRBV12-3/TRBV12-4,NA,TRBJ2-7,CASSFSKSPAYEQYF
TRBV20-1,many,TRBJ2-1,CSARMASGSYNEQFF
TRBV4-2,NA,TRBJ1-5,CASSQEKGNIDSNQPQHF
TRBV25-1,NA,TRBJ1-1,CASRNPQGNTEAFF
TRBV11-2,few,TRBJ2-7,CASSPPDRVVSYEQYF
TRBV4-2,few,TRBJ2-1,CASSQVLAVGNEQFF
TRBV29-1,NA,TRBJ2-1,CSVRNSGRAQINYNEQFF
TRBV27,few,TRBJ1-2,CASSLGGAVGYTF
TRBV6-1,many,TRBJ2-7,CASSSDRAYEQYF
TRBV10-2,NA,TRBJ2-7,CASSEAGIGSGAYEQYF
TRBV5-1,many,TRBJ2-1,CASSPTLAGDYNEQFF
TRBV7-2,many,TRBJ2-7,CASSLLAGKSEQYF
TRBV7-2,few,TRBJ2-1,CASSPRQGETYNEQFF
TRBV11-2,many,TRBJ2-3,CASSLSSGRADTQYF
TRBV18,NA,TRBJ1-1,CASSPLGVGWFAEAFF
TRBV7-7,few,TRBJ2-7,CASSFTRNSYEQYF
TRBV27,many,TRBJ2-7,CASSLAGVVQYF
TRBV20-1,NA,TRBJ2-4,CSARSPVGGENIQYF
TRBV9,few,TRBJ2-1,CASSVGGHNEQFF
TRBV20-1,NA,TRBJ1-6,CSADRGNSPLHF
TRBV7-2,many,TRBJ1-2,CASSPYKATVYSNYGYTF
TRBV6-1,many,TRBJ2-2,CASSEVLADGELFF
TRBV12-3/TRBV12-4,NA,TRBJ2-7,CASSLYGGGSREQYF
TRBV30,many,TRBJ1-5,CAWSDTSGGQPQHF
TRBV6-2/TRBV6-3,NA,TRBJ2-2,CASRTREAGELFF
TRBV7-3,many,TRBJ2-7,CASSSPVKESEQYF
TRBV28,many,TRBJ2-1,CASTRAGGPVDEQFF
TRBV7-2,once,TRBJ2-4,CASSLTFSNIQYF
TRBV5-1,NA,TRBJ1-1,CASRKDPNTEAFF
TRBV20-1,many,TRBJ2-7,CSARVMGKGPYEQYF
TRBV5-1,NA,TRBJ1-1,CASSWRGGMNTEAFF
TRBV14,NA,TRBJ2-2,CASSPLWAPNTGELFF
TRBV7-9,NA,TRBJ2-3,CASSLALVDTQYF
TRBV27,few,TRBJ2-3,CASSLSGLAGVVDTQYF
TRBV28,NA,TRBJ1-6,CASSPPGDSPLHF
TRBV5-7,many,TRBJ2-1,CASSLRHRGSYNEQFF
TRBV20-1,many,TRBJ2-7,CSARGPLQGTSVYEQYF